This T cell receptor beta chain came from a study of CD8+CD57+ T cells in acquired aplastic anemia. The wider study: Sorted CD4+ plus CD8+ cells gave DNA averaging roughly 3 ug.

TCR beta VDJ and CDR3 were profiled, and genomic DNA was the template. MiXCR, applied by TCRdb to the reads, yields one record per CDR3 protein. The data contain about 54,000 distinct CDR3 sequences, around 50% of them singletons. Previously, flow cytometry had revealed CD8+CD57+ cell expansion in the patients chosen for sequencing. By the time of blood sampling, patients had still received no therapy. Study-level results: Patients were compared with controls for CD8+ Simpson's diversity, and no significant difference emerged.

This CDR3 spans 15 amino acids. V was clipped by 3 bases and J by 6 bases; unmatched bases: 3. The germline V gene encodes CDR1 SGHAT and CDR2 FQNNGV. This clonotype was recorded once. The antigen is not known. The receptor was isolated from a human donor with aplastic anemia. The specimen sequenced was sorted CD4+, CD8+, or CD8+CD57+ T cells (not recorded which) from PBMCs. The gene calls are TRBV11-2 and TRBJ2-7, with 15 positions matching TRBD2. The CDR3 reads CASSLGLAGGFEQYF. DNA for the CDR3: TGTGCCAGCAGCTTGGGACTAGCGGGGGGATTCGAGCAGTACTTC.